The T cell receptor beta chain described here comes from a study of blood T cell repertoires in COVID-19. Whole-study context: Researchers got acute and convalescent COVID-19 samples from the United States, Italy and Spain. PBMCs, B-cell-depleted T cells, or T cells provided the cDNA or gDNA that made up the material.

During active infection, Seattle patients enrolled and were then monitored through disease. In the source study's methods: From reference gene primer amplification, estimates of nucleated cell counts were derived. TCRdb keeps only in-frame clones here, not all; method: immunoSEQ multiplex PCR. V and J calls plus clone size are reproduced from that table; the DNA served to infer D and trimming. The top ten clones hold over 2% of a sample with 290,000 or so clones, 91% of them seen once. Germline CDR1 reads MNHEY; CDR2 reads SVGAGI. The CDR3 is made up of 14 amino acids. The V end was cut by 2 bases, the J end by 3 bases, with 11 bases between.

The chain joins TRBV6-5 to TRBJ2-7; D is perhaps TRBD2 (5 bases). This sequence was found in a woman aged 25 to 39 with COVID-19, enrolled during active disease. Sequencing was done on a sample of peripheral blood. CDR3 in amino acids: CASSYGSSFYEQYF. The DNA of the CDR3 is TGTGCCAGCAGTTACGGGAGCTCATTCTACGAGCAGTACTTC.